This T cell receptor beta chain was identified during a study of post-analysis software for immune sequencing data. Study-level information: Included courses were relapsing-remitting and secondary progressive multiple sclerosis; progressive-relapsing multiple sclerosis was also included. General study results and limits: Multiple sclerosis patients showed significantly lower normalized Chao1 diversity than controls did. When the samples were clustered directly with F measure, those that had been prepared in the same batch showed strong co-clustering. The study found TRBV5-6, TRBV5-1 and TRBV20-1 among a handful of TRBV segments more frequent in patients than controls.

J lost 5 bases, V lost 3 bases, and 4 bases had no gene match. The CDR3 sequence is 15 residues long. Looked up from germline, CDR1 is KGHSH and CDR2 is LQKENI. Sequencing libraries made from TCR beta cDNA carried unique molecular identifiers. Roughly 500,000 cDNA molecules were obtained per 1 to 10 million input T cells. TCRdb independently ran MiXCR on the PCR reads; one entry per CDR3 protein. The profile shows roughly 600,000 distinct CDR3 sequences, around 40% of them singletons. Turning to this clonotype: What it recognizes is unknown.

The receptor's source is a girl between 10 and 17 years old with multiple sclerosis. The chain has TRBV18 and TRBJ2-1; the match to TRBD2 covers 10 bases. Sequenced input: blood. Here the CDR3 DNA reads TGTGCCAGCTCACCCGGACTAGCGGAACACAATGAGCAGTTCTTC. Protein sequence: CASSPGLAEHNEQFF.